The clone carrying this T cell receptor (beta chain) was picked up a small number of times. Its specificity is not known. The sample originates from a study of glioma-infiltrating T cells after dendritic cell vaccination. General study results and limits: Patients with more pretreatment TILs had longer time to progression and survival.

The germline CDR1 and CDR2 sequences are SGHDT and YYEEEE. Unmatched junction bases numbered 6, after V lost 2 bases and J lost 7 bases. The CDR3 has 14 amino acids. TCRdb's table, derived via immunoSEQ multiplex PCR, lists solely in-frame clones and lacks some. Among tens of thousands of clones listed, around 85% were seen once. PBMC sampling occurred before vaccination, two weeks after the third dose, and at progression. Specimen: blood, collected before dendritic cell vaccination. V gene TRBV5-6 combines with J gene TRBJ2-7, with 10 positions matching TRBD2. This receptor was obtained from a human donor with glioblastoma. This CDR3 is CASSFASSGREQYF. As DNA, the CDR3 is TGTGCCAGCAGCTTTGCATCTAGCGGGAGAGAGCAGTACTTC.